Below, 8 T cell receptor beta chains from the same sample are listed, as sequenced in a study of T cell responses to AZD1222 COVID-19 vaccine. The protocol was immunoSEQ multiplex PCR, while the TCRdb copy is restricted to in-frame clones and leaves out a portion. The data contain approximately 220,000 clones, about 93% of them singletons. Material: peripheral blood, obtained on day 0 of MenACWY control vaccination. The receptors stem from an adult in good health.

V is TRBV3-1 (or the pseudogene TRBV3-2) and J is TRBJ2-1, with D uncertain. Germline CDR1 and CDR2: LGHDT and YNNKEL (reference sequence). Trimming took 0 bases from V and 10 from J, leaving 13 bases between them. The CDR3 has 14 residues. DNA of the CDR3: TGTGCCAGCAGCCAAGATTCGACTTTCAGGGAGCAGTTCTTC. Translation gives CASSQDSTFREQFF.

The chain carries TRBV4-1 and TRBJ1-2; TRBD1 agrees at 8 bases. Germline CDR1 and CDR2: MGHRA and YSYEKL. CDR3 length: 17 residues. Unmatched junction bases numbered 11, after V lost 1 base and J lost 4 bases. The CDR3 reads CASSQGFGTGLFYGYTF. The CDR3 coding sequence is TGCGCCAGCAGCCAAGGATTTGGGACAGGATTATTCTATGGCTACACCTTC.

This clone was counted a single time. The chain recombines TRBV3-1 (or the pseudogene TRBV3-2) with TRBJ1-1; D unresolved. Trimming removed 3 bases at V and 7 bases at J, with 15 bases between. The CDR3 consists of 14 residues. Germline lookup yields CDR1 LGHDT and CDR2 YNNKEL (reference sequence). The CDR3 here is CASSHGPSRGEAFF. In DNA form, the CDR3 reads TGTGCCAGCAGCCATGGGCCCTCCCGGGGTGAAGCTTTCTTT.

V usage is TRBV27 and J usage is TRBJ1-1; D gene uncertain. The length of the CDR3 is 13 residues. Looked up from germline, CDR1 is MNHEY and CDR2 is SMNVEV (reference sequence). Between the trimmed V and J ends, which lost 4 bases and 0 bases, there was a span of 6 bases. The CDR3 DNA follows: TGTGCCAGCAGTTCAAGGGTGAACACTGAAGCTTTCTTT. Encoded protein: CASSSRVNTEAFF.

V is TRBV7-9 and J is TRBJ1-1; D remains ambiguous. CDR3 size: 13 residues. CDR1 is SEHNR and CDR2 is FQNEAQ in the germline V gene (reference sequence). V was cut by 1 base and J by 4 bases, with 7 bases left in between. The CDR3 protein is CASSLGTGTEAFF. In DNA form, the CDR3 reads TGTGCCAGCAGCTTAGGGACGGGCACTGAAGCTTTCTTT.

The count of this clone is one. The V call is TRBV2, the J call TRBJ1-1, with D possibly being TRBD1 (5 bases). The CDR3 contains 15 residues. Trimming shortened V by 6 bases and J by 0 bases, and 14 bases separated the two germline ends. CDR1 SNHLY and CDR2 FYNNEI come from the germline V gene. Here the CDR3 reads CASSLGGSVNTEAFF. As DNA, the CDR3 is TGTGCCAGCAGCCTGGGGGGGTCCGTGAACACTGAAGCTTTCTTT.

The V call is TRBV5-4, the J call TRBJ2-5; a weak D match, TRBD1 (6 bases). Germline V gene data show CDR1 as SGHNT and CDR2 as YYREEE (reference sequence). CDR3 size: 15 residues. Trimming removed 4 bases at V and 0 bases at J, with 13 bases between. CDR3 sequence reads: CASSHPGTNQETQYF. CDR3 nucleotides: TGTGCCAGCAGCCACCCTGGGACAAACCAAGAGACCCAGTACTTC.

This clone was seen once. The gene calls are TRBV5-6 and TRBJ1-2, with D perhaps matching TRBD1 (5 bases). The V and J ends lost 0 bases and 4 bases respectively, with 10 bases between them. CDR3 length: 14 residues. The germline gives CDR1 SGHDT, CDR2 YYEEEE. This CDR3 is CASSLGREFYGYTF. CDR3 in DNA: TGTGCCAGCAGCTTGGGCAGGGAGTTCTATGGCTACACCTTC.